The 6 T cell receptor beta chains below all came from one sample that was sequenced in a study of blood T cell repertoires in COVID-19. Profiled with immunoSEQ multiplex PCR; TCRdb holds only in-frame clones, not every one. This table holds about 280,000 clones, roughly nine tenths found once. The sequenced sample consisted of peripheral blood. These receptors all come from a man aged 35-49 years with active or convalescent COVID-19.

For the CDR3, the DNA is TGCGCCAGCAGCTTGGCTCAGGGTTCTGAAGCTTTCTTT. Translated: CASSLAQGSEAFF. The chain couples TRBV5-1 to TRBJ1-1; weak D call: TRBD1 (5 bases). Germline assignment: CDR1 SGHRS and CDR2 YFSETQ. The CDR3 covers 13 residues. V was pared by 0 bases and J by 6 bases, with 9 bases between.

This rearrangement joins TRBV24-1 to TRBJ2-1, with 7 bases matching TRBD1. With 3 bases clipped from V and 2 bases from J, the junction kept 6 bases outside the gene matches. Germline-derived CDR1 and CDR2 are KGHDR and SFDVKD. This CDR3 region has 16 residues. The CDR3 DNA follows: TGTGCCACCAGTGATCCCGGGACAGAAGCCTACAATGAGCAGTTCTTC. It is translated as CATSDPGTEAYNEQFF.

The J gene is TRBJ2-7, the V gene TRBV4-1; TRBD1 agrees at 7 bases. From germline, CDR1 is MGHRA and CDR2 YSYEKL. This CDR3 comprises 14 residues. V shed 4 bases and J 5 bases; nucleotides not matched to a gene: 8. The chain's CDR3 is CASSREGQFHEQYF. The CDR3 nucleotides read TGCGCCAGCAGCCGAGAGGGACAGTTCCACGAGCAGTACTTC.

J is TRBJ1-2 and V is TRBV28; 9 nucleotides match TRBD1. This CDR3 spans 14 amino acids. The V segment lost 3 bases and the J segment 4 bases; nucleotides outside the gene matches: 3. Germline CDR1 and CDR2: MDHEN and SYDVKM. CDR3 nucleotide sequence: TGTGCCAGCAGTTTTACAGGGGGCTTCTATGGCTACACCTTC. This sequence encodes CASSFTGGFYGYTF.

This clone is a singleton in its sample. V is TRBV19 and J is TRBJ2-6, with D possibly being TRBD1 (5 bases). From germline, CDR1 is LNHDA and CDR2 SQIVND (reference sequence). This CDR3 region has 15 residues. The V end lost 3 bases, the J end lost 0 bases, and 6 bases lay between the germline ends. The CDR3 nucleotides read TGTGCCAGTAGTATGGGGCTCTCTGGGGCCAACGTCCTGACTTTC. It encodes CASSMGLSGANVLTF.

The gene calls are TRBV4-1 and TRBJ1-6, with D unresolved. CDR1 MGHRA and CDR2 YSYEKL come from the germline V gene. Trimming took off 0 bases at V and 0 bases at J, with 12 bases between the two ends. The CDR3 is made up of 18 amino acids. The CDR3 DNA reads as TGCGCCAGCAGCCAAGATTTAGTCGGGAGCTCCTATAATTCACCCCTCCACTTT. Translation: CASSQDLVGSSYNSPLHF.